Here is one T cell receptor (beta chain) with its context. These data originate in a study of PD-L1 blockade in urothelial cancer. Method: immunoSEQ multiplex PCR; TCRdb's copy keeps in-frame clones and lacks some. This sample yields 55,000 to 80,000 clones, of which roughly 86% are seen a single time; just under 15% belongs to the top ten. Time point of the sample: pretreatment peripheral blood. Germline CDR1 SNHLY, CDR2 FYNNEI. This CDR3 region has 13 residues. V dropped 5 bases and J dropped 1 base, with 8 bases sitting between them. Sequenced material: PBMCs, taken around atezolizumab (anti-PD-L1) treatment. The rearrangement uses TRBV2 and TRBJ1-2, with D unclear. This clonotype was obtained from a man in his sixties with urothelial cancer. CDR3 in DNA: TGTGCCAGCAGTTCGAGTCGTAACTATGGCTACACCTTC. As protein: CASSSSRNYGYTF.